This entry features one T cell receptor (beta chain) sequence. The entry originates in a study of blood T cell repertoires in COVID-19. Overall study context: Acute-phase and convalescent COVID-19 samples originated in the United States, Italy and Spain. T cells, B-cell-depleted T cells, or PBMCs supplied cDNA or gDNA.

Per the authors' pipeline: Amplification from reference gene primers served as the basis for estimated nucleated cell counts. Assay: immunoSEQ multiplex PCR; the TCRdb copy retains only in-frame clones and omits some. For V, J and clone size, that table is used; D and trimming come from the DNA. In the table there are under 250,000 clones, about nine tenths of which are singletons. This CDR3 is built from 15 residues. Trimming at V came to 4 bases and at J to 10 bases, leaving 11 bases not matched to a gene. CDR1 GTSNPN and CDR2 SVGIG come from the germline V gene (reference sequence). Sequencing was done on a sample of peripheral blood. This receptor was identified in a woman in her thirties or forties with acute or convalescent COVID-19. The chain couples TRBV30 to TRBJ1-6, with 9 bases aligning to TRBD1. The chain's CDR3 is CAWKLGRDRVSPLHF. CDR3 DNA sequence: TGTGCCTGGAAACTTGGCCGGGACAGGGTATCACCCCTCCACTTT.